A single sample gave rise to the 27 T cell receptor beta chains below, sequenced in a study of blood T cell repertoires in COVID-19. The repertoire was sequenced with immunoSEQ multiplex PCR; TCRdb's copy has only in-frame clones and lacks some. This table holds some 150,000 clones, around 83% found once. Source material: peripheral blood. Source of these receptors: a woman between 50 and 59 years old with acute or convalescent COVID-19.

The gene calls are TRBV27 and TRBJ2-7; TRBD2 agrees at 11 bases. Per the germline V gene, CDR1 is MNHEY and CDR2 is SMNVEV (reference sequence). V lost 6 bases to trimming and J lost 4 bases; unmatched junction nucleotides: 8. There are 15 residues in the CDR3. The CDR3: CASSLAGGSPYEQYF. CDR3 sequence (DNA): TGTGCCAGCAGCTTAGCGGGAGGGTCCCCATACGAGCAGTACTTC.

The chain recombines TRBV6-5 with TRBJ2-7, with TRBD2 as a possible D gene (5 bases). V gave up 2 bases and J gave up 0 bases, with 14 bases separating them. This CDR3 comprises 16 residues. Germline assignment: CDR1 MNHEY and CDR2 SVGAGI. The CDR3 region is CASSYDGNLGSYEQYF. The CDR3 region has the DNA TGTGCCAGCAGTTACGACGGGAATCTCGGCTCCTACGAGCAGTACTTC.

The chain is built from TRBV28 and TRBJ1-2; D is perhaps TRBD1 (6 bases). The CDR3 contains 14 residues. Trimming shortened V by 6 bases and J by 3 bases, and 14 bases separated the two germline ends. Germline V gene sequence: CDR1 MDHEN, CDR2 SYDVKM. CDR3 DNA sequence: TGTGCCAGCAGGCAACAGGGTCGCGACTATGGCTACACCTTC. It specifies CASRQQGRDYGYTF.

DNA of the CDR3: TGTGCCAGCAGCTTATTGGGAGCGGGAGCGGGCGGGGAGCTGTTTTTT. This encodes CASSLLGAGAGGELFF. The J gene is TRBJ2-2, the V gene TRBV7-2; TRBD2 aligns across 8 bases. The V gene's germline CDR1 is SGHTA and CDR2 FQGNSA. V trimming: 2 bases; J trimming: 7 bases; junction bases outside the gene matches: 9. This CDR3 is built from 16 residues. The whole variable domain, filled in from reference TRBV7-2 and TRBJ2-2, reads GAGVSQSPSNKVTEKGKDVELRCDPISGHTALYWYRQSLGQGLEFLIYFQGNSAPDKSGLPSDRFSAERTGGSVSTLTIQRTQQEDSAVYLCASSLLGAGAGGELFFGEGSRLTVL.

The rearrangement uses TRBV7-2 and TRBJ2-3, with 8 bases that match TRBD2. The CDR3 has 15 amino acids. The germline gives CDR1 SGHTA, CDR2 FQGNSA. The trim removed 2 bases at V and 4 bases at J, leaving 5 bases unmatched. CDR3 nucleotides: TGTGCCAGCAGCTTACGGGGGGGGAACGCAGATACGCAGTATTTT. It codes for CASSLRGGNADTQYF.

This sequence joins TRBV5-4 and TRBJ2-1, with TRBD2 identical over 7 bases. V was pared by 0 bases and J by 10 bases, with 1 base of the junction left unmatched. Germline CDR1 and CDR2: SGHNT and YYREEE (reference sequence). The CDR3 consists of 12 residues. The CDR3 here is CASSLAAGEQFF. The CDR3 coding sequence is TGTGCCAGCAGCTTGGCAGCGGGGGAGCAGTTCTTC.

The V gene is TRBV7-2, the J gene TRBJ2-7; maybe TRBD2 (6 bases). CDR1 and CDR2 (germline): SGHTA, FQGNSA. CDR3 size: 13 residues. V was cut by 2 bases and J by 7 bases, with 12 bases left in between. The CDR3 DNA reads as TGTGCCAGCAGCTTAAACCGGGAGAGGGAGCAGTACTTC. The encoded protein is CASSLNREREQYF. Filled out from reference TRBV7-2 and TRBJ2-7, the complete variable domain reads GAGVSQSPSNKVTEKGKDVELRCDPISGHTALYWYRQSLGQGLEFLIYFQGNSAPDKSGLPSDRFSAERTGGSVSTLTIQRTQQEDSAVYLCASSLNREREQYFGPGTRLTVT.

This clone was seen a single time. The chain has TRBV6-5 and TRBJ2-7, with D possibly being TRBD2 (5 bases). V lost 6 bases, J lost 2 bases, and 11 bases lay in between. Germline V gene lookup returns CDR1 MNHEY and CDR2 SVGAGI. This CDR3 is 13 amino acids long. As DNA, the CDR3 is TGTGCCAGCAGGACGGGGAATGCCTACGAGCAGTACTTC. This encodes CASRTGNAYEQYF.

The CDR3 DNA reads TGCAGTGCTAGTCTAGTGAACACTGAAGCTTTCTTT. It encodes CSASLVNTEAFF. This chain uses TRBV20-1 with TRBJ1-1; no clear D. The V and J ends lost 3 bases and 0 bases respectively, with 5 bases between them. CDR1 is DFQATT and CDR2 is SNEGSKA in the germline V gene (reference sequence). The CDR3 consists of 12 residues.

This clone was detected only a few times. The CDR3 region is CASSLYGGGQPQHF. CDR3 bases: TGTGCCAGCAGTTTATATGGGGGAGGCCAGCCCCAGCATTTT. The rearrangement links TRBV28 to TRBJ1-5; D possibly corresponds to TRBD1 (5 bases). V gave up 1 base and J gave up 7 bases, with 11 bases separating them. CDR1 MDHEN and CDR2 SYDVKM come from the germline V gene. The CDR3 is 14 residues long.

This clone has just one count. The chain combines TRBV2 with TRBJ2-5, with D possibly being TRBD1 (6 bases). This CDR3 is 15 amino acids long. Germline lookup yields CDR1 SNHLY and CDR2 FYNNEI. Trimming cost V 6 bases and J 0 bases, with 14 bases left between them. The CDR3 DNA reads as TGTGCCAGCAGGTACAGGGAGAGGTACCAAGAGACCCAGTACTTC. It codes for CASRYRERYQETQYF.

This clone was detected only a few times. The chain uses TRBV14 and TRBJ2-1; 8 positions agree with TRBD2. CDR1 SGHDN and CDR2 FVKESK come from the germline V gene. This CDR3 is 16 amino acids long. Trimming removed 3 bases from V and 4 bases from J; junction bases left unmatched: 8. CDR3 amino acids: CASSHLTSAGYNEQFF. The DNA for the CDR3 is TGTGCCAGCAGCCACCTGACTAGCGCGGGGTACAATGAGCAGTTCTTC.

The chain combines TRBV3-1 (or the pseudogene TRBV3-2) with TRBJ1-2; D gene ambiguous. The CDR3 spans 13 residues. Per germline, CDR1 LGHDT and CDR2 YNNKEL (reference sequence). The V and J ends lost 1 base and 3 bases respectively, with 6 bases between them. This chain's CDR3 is CASSQAVDYGYTF. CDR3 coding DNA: TGTGCCAGCAGCCAAGCGGTAGACTATGGCTACACCTTC.

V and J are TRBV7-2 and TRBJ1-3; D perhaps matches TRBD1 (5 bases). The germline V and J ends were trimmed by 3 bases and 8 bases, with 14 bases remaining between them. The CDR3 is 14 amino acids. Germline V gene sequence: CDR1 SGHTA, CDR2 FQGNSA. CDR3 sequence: CASSFYSREDTIYF. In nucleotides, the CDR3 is TGTGCCAGCAGCTTTTACTCCAGGGAGGACACCATATATTTT.

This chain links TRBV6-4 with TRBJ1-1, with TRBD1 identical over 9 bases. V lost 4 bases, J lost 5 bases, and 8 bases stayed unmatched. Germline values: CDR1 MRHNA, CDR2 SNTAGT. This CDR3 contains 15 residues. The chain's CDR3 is CASSVGGQGQTEAFF. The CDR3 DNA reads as TGTGCCAGCAGTGTGGGAGGACAGGGGCAAACTGAAGCTTTCTTT.

The CDR3 here is CASSLAAGGHGYTF. The CDR3 DNA sequence: TGTGCCAGCAGCTTGGCGGCTGGGGGCCATGGCTACACCTTC. The chain employs TRBV5-6 and TRBJ1-2, with D possibly TRBD1 on 6 matching bases. Trimming took off 0 bases at V and 6 bases at J, with 12 bases between the two ends. Germline lookup yields CDR1 SGHDT and CDR2 YYEEEE. This CDR3 region has 14 residues.

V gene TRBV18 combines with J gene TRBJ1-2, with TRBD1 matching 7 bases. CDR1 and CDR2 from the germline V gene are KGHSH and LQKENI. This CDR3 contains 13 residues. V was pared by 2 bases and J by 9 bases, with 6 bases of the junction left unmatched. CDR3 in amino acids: CASSPNPGQSYTF. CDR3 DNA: TGTGCCAGCTCACCAAATCCGGGACAGAGCTACACCTTC.

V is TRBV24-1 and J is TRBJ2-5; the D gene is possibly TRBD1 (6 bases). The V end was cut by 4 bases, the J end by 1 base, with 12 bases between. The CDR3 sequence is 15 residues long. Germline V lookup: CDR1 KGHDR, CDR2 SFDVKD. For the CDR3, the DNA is TGTGCCACCAGTGACACACAGGGTTTCCAAGAGACCCAGTACTTC. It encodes CATSDTQGFQETQYF.

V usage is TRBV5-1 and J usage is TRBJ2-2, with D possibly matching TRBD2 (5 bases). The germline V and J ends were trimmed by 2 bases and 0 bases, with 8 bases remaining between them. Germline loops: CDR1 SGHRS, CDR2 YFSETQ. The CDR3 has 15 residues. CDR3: CASSFSAPNTGELFF. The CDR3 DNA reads TGCGCCAGCAGCTTTAGCGCCCCGAACACCGGGGAGCTGTTTTTT.

CDR3 sequence (DNA): TGTGCCACGATGGGGGGGGGTAATGAGCAGTTCTTC. Translated, it gives CATMGGGNEQFF. The V gene is TRBV2, the J gene TRBJ2-1; 7 bases fit TRBD2. Germline-derived CDR1 and CDR2 are SNHLY and FYNNEI. The CDR3 covers 12 residues. V dropped 10 bases and J dropped 7; count of bases not matched to a gene: 7.

The CDR3: CASSVRLALTYEQYF. For the CDR3, the DNA is TGTGCCAGCAGTGTCCGTCTAGCTCTGACCTACGAGCAGTACTTC. J is TRBJ2-7 and V is TRBV2; a possible D gene is TRBD2 (5 bases). V was cut by 4 bases and J by 2 bases, with 15 bases left in between. Germline V lookup: CDR1 SNHLY, CDR2 FYNNEI. The CDR3 covers 15 residues.

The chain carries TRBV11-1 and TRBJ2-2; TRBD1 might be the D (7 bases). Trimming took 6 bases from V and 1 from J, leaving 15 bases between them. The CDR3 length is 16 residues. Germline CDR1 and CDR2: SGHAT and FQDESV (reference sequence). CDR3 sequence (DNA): TGTGCCAGCAGTTTTTACCAGGGGGGGAACACCGGGGAGCTGTTTTTT. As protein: CASSFYQGGNTGELFF.

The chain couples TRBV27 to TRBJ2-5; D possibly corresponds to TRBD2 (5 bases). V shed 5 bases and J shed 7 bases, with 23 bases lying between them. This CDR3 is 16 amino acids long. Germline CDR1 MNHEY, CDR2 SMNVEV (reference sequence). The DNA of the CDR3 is TGTGCCAGCAGTCAAACGGACGGCCGGGGAATTAGGACCCAGTACTTC. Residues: CASSQTDGRGIRTQYF.

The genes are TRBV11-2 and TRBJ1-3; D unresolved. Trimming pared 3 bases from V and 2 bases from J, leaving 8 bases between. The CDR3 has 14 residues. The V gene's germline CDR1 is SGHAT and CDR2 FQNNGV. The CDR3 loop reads CASSLRETGNTIYF. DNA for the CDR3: TGTGCCAGCAGCTTGAGGGAGACTGGAAACACCATATATTTT. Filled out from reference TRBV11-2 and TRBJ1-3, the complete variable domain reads EAGVAQSPRYKIIEKRQSVAFWCNPISGHATLYWYQQILGQGPKLLIQFQNNGVVDDSQLPKDRFSAERLKGVDSTLKIQPAKLEDSAVYLCASSLRETGNTIYFGEGSWLTVV.

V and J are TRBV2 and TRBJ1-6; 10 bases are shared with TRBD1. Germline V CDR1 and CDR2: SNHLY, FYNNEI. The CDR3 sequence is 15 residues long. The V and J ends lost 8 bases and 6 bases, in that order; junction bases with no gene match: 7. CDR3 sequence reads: CASGGRTGGNSPLHF. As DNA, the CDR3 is TGTGCCAGCGGCGGAAGGACAGGGGGTAATTCACCCCTCCACTTT.

The CDR3 region has the DNA TGTGCCAGCAGCCCGGGGATGGCGTACGAGCAGTACTTC. Translation gives CASSPGMAYEQYF. The rearrangement uses TRBV5-4 and TRBJ2-7; a possible D gene is TRBD2 (5 bases). The germline V gene has CDR1 SGHNT and CDR2 YYREEE (reference sequence). This CDR3 has 13 residues. Deletions cut 4 bases from V and 4 bases from J, with 12 bases between.

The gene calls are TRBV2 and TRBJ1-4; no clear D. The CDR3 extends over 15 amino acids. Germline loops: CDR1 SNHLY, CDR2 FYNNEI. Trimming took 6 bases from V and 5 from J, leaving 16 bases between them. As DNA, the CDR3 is TGTGCCAGCAGCTGGTCAGCGGGGTTAAATGAAAAACTGTTTTTT. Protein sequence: CASSWSAGLNEKLFF.